Below, 32 T cell receptor beta chains from the same sample are listed, as sequenced in a study of cytomegalovirus exposure and HLA in healthy donors (dated by TCRdb to about 2017). Libraries were built with the immunoSEQ multiplex PCR assay. A mixture of 60 forward primers for TCR Vbeta segments and 13 reverse primers for TCR Jbeta segments was used in the multiplex PCR. What TCRdb holds here is the immuneACCESS table cut down to in-frame rearrangements. Part of the clones is not present; checked against another copy, under half of the missing clones reflect an unresolved V gene, and the others are unexplained. This sample comprises some 210,000 clones, more than 75% of them detected only once. The ten top clones hold 3% to 4% of the sample. The sample consisted of PBMCs. The receptors originated from a male donor in good health and CMV-seronegative.

The chain employs TRBV18 and TRBJ1-5, with 7 bases fitting TRBD1. Germline loops: CDR1 KGHSH, CDR2 LQKENI. The CDR3 totals 14 residues. Germline trimming cut 6 bases from V and 6 bases from J; bases unmatched to any gene: 8. CDR3 DNA sequence: TGTGCCAGCTCCCAGGGGGGAACGCGTCAGCCCCAGCATTTT. Protein sequence: CASSQGGTRQPQHF. The variable domain in full, completed from reference TRBV18 and TRBJ1-5, reads NAGVMQNPRHLVRRRGQEARLRCSPMKGHSHVYWYRQLPEEGLKFMVYLQKENIIDESGMPKERFSAEFPKEGPSILRIQQVVRGDSAAYFCASSQGGTRQPQHFGDGTRLSIL.

The chain has TRBV11-2 and TRBJ1-2, with TRBD1 matching over 10 bases. The CDR3 has 13 residues. Germline lookup yields CDR1 SGHAT and CDR2 FQNNGV. Trimming cost V 6 bases and J 8 bases; bases outside gene matches: 6. The CDR3 coding sequence is TGTGCCAGCAGTTCCGGGACAGGGGACGGCTACACCTTC. This translates into CASSSGTGDGYTF.

This chain connects TRBV5-1 to TRBJ2-4, with D maybe TRBD2 (6 bases). Trimming took off 0 bases at V and 8 bases at J, with 12 bases between the two ends. CDR3 size: 14 residues. Per germline, CDR1 SGHRS and CDR2 YFSETQ. The CDR3 sequence is CASSLVEGTHIQYF. Written as DNA, the CDR3 is TGCGCCAGCAGCTTGGTGGAGGGCACCCACATTCAGTACTTC. Full variable domain (missing parts from reference TRBV5-1 and TRBJ2-4): KAGVTQTPRYLIKTRGQQVTLSCSPISGHRSVSWYQQTPGQGLQFLFEYFSETQRNKGNFPGRFSGRQFSNSRSEMNVSTLELGDSALYLCASSLVEGTHIQYFGAGTRLSVL.

CDR3 bases: TGTGCCAGCAGTACCCGGGGGACAGGGTGGGTGCATGGCTACACCTTC. Translated, it gives CASSTRGTGWVHGYTF. This chain links TRBV27 with TRBJ1-2; the match to TRBD1 covers 9 bases. This CDR3 has 16 amino acids. J lost 6 bases, V lost 5 bases, and 13 bases had no gene match. Germline CDR1 MNHEY, CDR2 SMNVEV (reference sequence).

J is TRBJ2-1 and V is TRBV12-5; perhaps TRBD2 as D (6 bases). There are 16 residues in the CDR3. V was pared by 4 bases and J by 0 bases, with 13 bases between. CDR1 is LGHNT, CDR2 FRNRAP, per germline. In DNA form, the CDR3 reads TGTGCTAGTGGTTCGACTAGGTCCAACTCCTACAATGAGCAGTTCTTC. It yields the protein CASGSTRSNSYNEQFF.

The gene calls are TRBV28 and TRBJ2-7, with TRBD1 as a possible D gene (6 bases). In germline, CDR1 is MDHEN, CDR2 SYDVKM. The V gene lost 7 bases and the J gene lost 3 bases, with 16 bases spanning the gap. The CDR3 covers 14 residues. This CDR3 is CASTQTGPLYEQYF. CDR3 in DNA: TGTGCCAGCACTCAGACAGGCCCGCTCTACGAGCAGTACTTC.

The rearrangement uses TRBV30 and TRBJ2-7; D may be TRBD2 (6 bases). Trimming shortened V by 2 bases and J by 0 bases, and 23 bases separated the two germline ends. The CDR3 has 18 amino acids. From germline, CDR1 is GTSNPN and CDR2 SVGIG (reference sequence). CDR3 DNA sequence: TGTGCCTGGAGTAGCGGGTGGGAACCGGATTACAGCTCCTACGAGCAGTACTTC. Translation: CAWSSGWEPDYSSYEQYF.

The chain joins TRBV15 to TRBJ2-1, with D possibly being TRBD1 (6 bases). Germline V gives CDR1 LNHNV, CDR2 YYDKDF (reference sequence). CDR3 size: 15 residues. V was trimmed by 6 bases and J by 5 bases, leaving 17 bases between them. CDR3 loop: CATSSEHRENNEQFF. The CDR3 nucleotides read TGTGCCACCAGTTCTGAGCACAGGGAAAACAATGAGCAGTTCTTC.

As concerns this clone: Different DNA sequences within this sample yield the same CDR3. The chain uses TRBV19 and TRBJ2-5, with 9 nucleotides matching TRBD2. This CDR3 is built from 15 residues. Germline V gene data show CDR1 as LNHDA and CDR2 as SQIVND (reference sequence). Germline trimming cut 3 bases from V and 4 bases from J; bases unmatched to any gene: 6. The CDR3 sequence: CASSILAGVGETQYF. CDR3 in DNA: TGTGCCAGTAGTATTTTAGCGGGAGTCGGAGAGACCCAGTACTTC.

The chain carries TRBV19 and TRBJ2-5; D is uncertain. V lost 5 bases, J lost 1 base, and 8 bases lay in between. CDR1 LNHDA and CDR2 SQIVND come from the germline V gene (reference sequence). This CDR3 comprises 13 residues. CDR3 loop: CASSSSLQETQYF. The CDR3 nucleotides are TGTGCCAGTAGTTCCTCTCTCCAAGAGACCCAGTACTTC. Looking up the rest from reference TRBV19 and TRBJ2-5 gives the full variable domain: DGGITQSPKYLFRKEGQNVTLSCEQNLNHDAMYWYRQDPGQGLRLIYYSQIVNDFQKGDIAEGYSVSREKKESFPLTVTSAQKNPTAFYLCASSSSLQETQYFGPGTRLLVL.

The CDR3 coding sequence is TGCAGCGTTGCCCGACTAGCGGGCGCTTCAAAGGCCTACGAGCAGTACTTC. Its protein is CSVARLAGASKAYEQYF. The chain uses TRBV29-1 and TRBJ2-7; TRBD2 matches 10 bases. The CDR3 length is 17 residues. The junction had 14 bases not matched to a gene; V was cut back by 4 bases and J by 2 bases. Germline CDR1 reads SQVTM; CDR2 reads ANQGSEA.

This clone was detected once. This chain uses TRBV28 with TRBJ1-2; TRBD1 matches at 8 bases. The CDR3 loop spans 15 amino acids. Trimming took 6 bases from V and 5 from J; bases not matched to a gene: 11. Germline assignment: CDR1 MDHEN and CDR2 SYDVKM. The CDR3 region has the DNA TGTGCCAGCAGGCGGACAGGGAGCAGTGGATATGGCTACACCTTC. Protein: CASRRTGSSGYGYTF.

On this clone itself: A read error may account for a junction end that differs from germline. The V gene is TRBV4-1, the J gene TRBJ2-4; perhaps TRBD1 as D (5 bases). The CDR3 has 17 amino acids. The germline V gene encodes CDR1 MGHRA and CDR2 YSYEKL. The CDR3 here is CASSQDRRGGVGAKTHF. CDR3 nucleotides: TGCGCCAGCAGCCAAGATCGAAGGGGCGGAGTTGGTGCCAAAACTCACTTC.

CDR3 nucleotides: TGTGCCAGCAGATCCGGGACTAGAGGGTATAGTGAGCAGTTCTTC. Protein sequence: CASRSGTRGYSEQFF. The chain employs TRBV25-1 and TRBJ2-1, with 8 bases aligning to TRBD2. Germline-derived CDR1 and CDR2 are MGHDK and SYGVNS. V shed 6 bases and J 9 bases; nucleotides not matched to a gene: 13. The CDR3 has 15 amino acids.

The chain recombines TRBV5-4 with TRBJ2-5; possibly TRBD1 for D (5 bases). CDR1 and CDR2 (germline): SGHNT, YYREEE (reference sequence). This CDR3 has 18 residues. V was clipped by 0 bases and J by 2 bases, with 20 bases between them. This chain's CDR3 is CASSLDGQIHLGQETQYF. CDR3 coding DNA: TGTGCCAGCAGCTTGGACGGACAAATTCACCTGGGGCAAGAGACCCAGTACTTC.

The chain uses TRBV27 and TRBJ2-7; 8 positions match TRBD2. V dropped 6 bases and J dropped 2; count of bases not matched to a gene: 9. The CDR3 runs to 15 residues. CDR1 is MNHEY, CDR2 SMNVEV, per germline (reference sequence). This CDR3 reads CASSYGGAETYEQYF. CDR3 coding DNA: TGTGCCAGCAGCTACGGGGGGGCCGAAACCTACGAGCAGTACTTC.

The genes are TRBV5-1 and TRBJ2-7, with D possibly matching TRBD1 (6 bases). V gave up 0 bases and J gave up 1 base, with 11 bases separating them. CDR1 is SGHRS, CDR2 YFSETQ, per germline. The CDR3 runs to 15 residues. The CDR3: CASSLAAGVSYEQYF. The CDR3 coding sequence is TGCGCCAGCAGCTTGGCGGCAGGGGTATCCTACGAGCAGTACTTC.

The chain joins TRBV2 to TRBJ2-5, with D possibly being TRBD1 (6 bases). Germline V gives CDR1 SNHLY, CDR2 FYNNEI. This CDR3 is built from 15 residues. Trimming pared 7 bases from V and 4 bases from J, leaving 19 bases between. The CDR3: CASKVTPQGAETQYF. The DNA for the CDR3 is TGTGCCAGCAAAGTCACGCCACAGGGCGCAGAGACCCAGTACTTC.

This clone has a single count. This rearrangement joins TRBV9 to TRBJ1-5, with a possible D match to TRBD1 (6 bases). The ends were cut back, 3 bases at V and 0 bases at J, with 13 bases in the middle. CDR1 is SGDLS and CDR2 is YYNGEE in the germline V gene. The CDR3 contains 16 residues. DNA for the CDR3: TGTGCCAGCAGCGAAAGGGGGGACTATAGCAATCAGCCCCAGCATTTT. This encodes CASSERGDYSNQPQHF.

The chain combines TRBV5-5 with TRBJ2-2, with 8 bases matching TRBD2. V dropped 4 bases and J dropped 4; count of bases not matched to a gene: 9. The V gene's germline CDR1 is SGHKS and CDR2 YYEKEE (reference sequence). The CDR3 length is 16 residues. The CDR3 protein is CASSRGLVVGTGELFF. The DNA of the CDR3 is TGTGCCAGCAGCCGGGGACTAGTCGTCGGCACCGGGGAGCTGTTTTTT.

The rearrangement joins TRBV28 to TRBJ2-3, with D perhaps TRBD2 (6 bases). V was pared by 6 bases and J by 7 bases, with 17 bases between. The germline gives CDR1 MDHEN, CDR2 SYDVKM. This CDR3 is 14 amino acids long. The CDR3 protein is CASRSTAAGYTQYF. CDR3 in DNA: TGTGCCAGCAGATCTACCGCGGCGGGATATACGCAGTATTTT.

This sequence joins TRBV9 and TRBJ2-7; 10 bases fit TRBD2. This CDR3 comprises 16 residues. V was pared by 4 bases and J by 0 bases, with 7 bases of the junction left unmatched. CDR1 and CDR2 (germline): SGDLS, YYNGEE. The CDR3 region has the DNA TGTGCCAGCAGCCCCCGACTAGCGGGCAGCTCCTACGAGCAGTACTTC. It specifies CASSPRLAGSSYEQYF.

The rearrangement uses TRBV5-5 and TRBJ2-3, with 12 bases lining up with TRBD1. Trimming at V came to 2 bases and at J to 5 bases, leaving 9 bases not matched to a gene. Per germline, CDR1 SGHKS and CDR2 YYEKEE (reference sequence). The CDR3 totals 17 residues. DNA for the CDR3: TGTGCCAGCAGCTTAGAAAGTGGGACAGGGGGCATAGATACGCAGTATTTT. Protein: CASSLESGTGGIDTQYF.

V gene TRBV11-2 combines with J gene TRBJ2-7; 8 nucleotides align to TRBD1. This CDR3 has 13 residues. Per germline, CDR1 SGHAT and CDR2 FQNNGV. V lost 5 bases to trimming and J lost 3 bases; unmatched junction nucleotides: 3. The CDR3 region is CASSRDRGYEQYF. CDR3 sequence (DNA): TGTGCCAGCAGCCGTGACAGGGGCTACGAGCAGTACTTC.

This chain links TRBV2 with TRBJ1-1, with D possibly TRBD1 on 6 matching bases. The CDR3 is 14 residues long. Looked up from germline, CDR1 is SNHLY and CDR2 is FYNNEI. Trimming took off 5 bases at V and 10 bases at J, with 20 bases between the two ends. CDR3 in amino acids: CASSPRDMTGGAFF. The CDR3 nucleotides are TGTGCCAGCAGTCCTCGGGACATGACGGGGGGAGCTTTCTTT.

This clone was detected a few times. J is TRBJ2-2 and V is TRBV5-1; 9 bases match TRBD1. CDR1 is SGHRS, CDR2 YFSETQ, per germline. CDR3 size: 16 residues. Unmatched junction bases numbered 8, after V lost 3 bases and J lost 5 bases. The CDR3 DNA follows: TGCGCCAGCAGCTGGGCAGGGACAGGGATGACCGGGGAGCTGTTTTTT. Translation gives CASSWAGTGMTGELFF.

This chain connects TRBV5-1 to TRBJ2-2; possible D gene TRBD2, 6 bases. CDR3 length: 13 amino acids. CDR1 is SGHRS and CDR2 is YFSETQ in the germline V gene. V was shortened by 7 bases and J by 4 bases, with 11 bases between the two germline ends. DNA for the CDR3: TGCGCCAGCCTTCCCGGGAGCACCGGGGAGCTGTTTTTT. It specifies CASLPGSTGELFF. Looking up the rest from reference TRBV5-1 and TRBJ2-2 gives the full variable domain: KAGVTQTPRYLIKTRGQQVTLSCSPISGHRSVSWYQQTPGQGLQFLFEYFSETQRNKGNFPGRFSGRQFSNSRSEMNVSTLELGDSALYLCASLPGSTGELFFGEGSRLTVL.

This clone was seen a handful of times. This chain links TRBV6-4 with TRBJ2-2; 9 bases fit TRBD1. Germline V gene sequence: CDR1 MRHNA, CDR2 SNTAGT. This CDR3 spans 17 amino acids. Losses at the gene ends were 6 bases for V and 5 bases for J; bases not matched to a gene: 13. CDR3 residues: CASSPGTGNLRTGELFF. The DNA for the CDR3 is TGTGCCAGCAGCCCTGGGACAGGGAACTTACGTACCGGGGAGCTGTTTTTT.

Notes on this clone: An end of the junction differs from the germline gene, which may be a read error. The genes are TRBV7-9 and TRBJ2-1; D ambiguous. The CDR3 runs to 14 residues. The germline V gene has CDR1 SEHNR and CDR2 FQNEAQ (reference sequence). CDR3 DNA sequence: TGTTCCAGCAGCTTAACTATTACGCACAATGAGCAGTTCTTC. Protein product: CSSSLTITHNEQFF.

This rearrangement joins TRBV19 to TRBJ1-3, with 8 bases fitting TRBD1. Germline V gene lookup returns CDR1 LNHDA and CDR2 SQIVND (reference sequence). V lost 5 bases, J lost 3 bases, and 12 bases stayed unmatched. This CDR3 is 17 amino acids long. CDR3 DNA: TGTGCCAGTAGTCGGGGCAGGGGGCATTATTATGGAAACACCATATATTTT. Translated: CASSRGRGHYYGNTIYF.

The chain links TRBV27 to TRBJ2-2; 8 bases fit TRBD2. Germline V lookup: CDR1 MNHEY, CDR2 SMNVEV (reference sequence). CDR3 length: 17 amino acids. Trimming at V came to 3 bases and at J to 3 bases, leaving 9 bases not matched to a gene. The CDR3 is CASSFLSGSMYTGELFF. The CDR3 DNA is TGTGCCAGCAGTTTTCTAAGCGGGAGTATGTACACCGGGGAGCTGTTTTTT.

The genes are TRBV9 and TRBJ2-3; D might be TRBD1 (6 bases). Between the trimmed V and J ends, which lost 3 bases and 2 bases, there was a span of 10 bases. Per germline, CDR1 SGDLS and CDR2 YYNGEE. The CDR3 consists of 14 residues. CDR3 nucleotide sequence: TGTGCCAGCAGCGACTGGACAGACACAGATACGCAGTATTTT. Translating it yields CASSDWTDTDTQYF. Using reference TRBV9 and TRBJ2-3 for the parts outside the CDR3, the full variable domain is DSGVTQTPKHLITATGQRVTLRCSPRSGDLSVYWYQQSLDQGLQFLIQYYNGEERAKGNILERFSAQQFPDLHSELNLSSLELGDSALYFCASSDWTDTDTQYFGPGTRLTVL.